This T cell receptor beta chain was obtained from a study of T cells in Graves' hyperthyroidism and ophthalmopathy. Background on the study: Peripheral blood draws took place at initial diagnosis, ahead of any treatment.

It was RNA transcripts that yielded the amplified TCR beta CDR3 regions. The HTBI primer set was used in a first-round RT-PCR of the TCR CDR3. One entry per CDR3 protein, called by TCRdb with MiXCR from the multiplex PCR reads. The repertoire has 600,000 or so distinct CDR3 sequences, roughly 14% of them found once; the top ten carry around 13%. The CDR3 is 16 residues long. After removal of 5 bases from V and 4 bases from J, the junction contained 13 bases not matched to a gene. Germline V lookup: CDR1 MNHNS, CDR2 SASEGT. The chain recombines TRBV6-1 with TRBJ2-7; 8 bases map to TRBD1. Sequencing used blood. The TCR originated in a woman in her forties or fifties with Graves' ophthalmopathy. CDR3 in DNA: TGTGCCAGCAGTTATGAAACCGGGACAGGCATATACGAGCAGTACTTC. Encoded protein: CASSYETGTGIYEQYF.